A selection of T cell receptor beta chains follows, all from one sample in a study of shared T cell receptors in the human thymus. TCRdb's copy holds only in-frame clones and misses some; the assay was immunoSEQ multiplex PCR. The sample gives hundreds of thousands of clones, around three quarters of which show up once; less than 0.015% is in the top ten. These data also featured in a second study, about human thymus T cells.

The sample taken for sequencing was thymocytes. All receptors come from a boy younger than two with a congenital heart defect. Each CDR3 is given with its conserved first and last residue. Fields, in order: V gene, J gene, D gene, clone size, CDR3 protein, CDR3 DNA. D genes are given only for firm matches. The size entry is marked missing in some rows and otherwise reads once, few, many or a size class.

v_call: TRBV6-5; j_call: TRBJ2-1; d_call: TRBD2; clone_size: NA; cdr3_aa: CASSYSSGSLDNEQFF; cdr3_nt: TGTGCCAGCAGTTACTCTAGCGGGAGCCTGGACAATGAGCAGTTCTTC
v_call: TRBV5-1; j_call: TRBJ2-7; d_call: NA; clone_size: once; cdr3_aa: CASSLGITDLAGPTYEQYF; cdr3_nt: TGCGCCAGCAGCTTGGGGATCACCGATCTGGCGGGACCTACCTACGAGCAGTACTTC
v_call: TRBV19; j_call: TRBJ2-2; d_call: TRBD2; clone_size: NA; cdr3_aa: CASSMGLAANTGELFF; cdr3_nt: TGTGCCAGTAGTATGGGACTAGCCGCGAACACCGGGGAGCTGTTTTTT
v_call: TRBV5-1; j_call: TRBJ2-1; d_call: NA; clone_size: NA; cdr3_aa: CASSLVSRDEQFF; cdr3_nt: TGCGCCAGCAGCTTGGTGTCGCGGGATGAGCAGTTCTTC
v_call: TRBV7-9; j_call: TRBJ2-1; d_call: TRBD2; clone_size: NA; cdr3_aa: CASSLARWTSEKHNNEQFF; cdr3_nt: TGTGCCAGCAGCTTAGCCAGGTGGACTAGCGAAAAACACAACAATGAGCAGTTCTTC
v_call: TRBV4-3; j_call: TRBJ2-7; d_call: TRBD2; clone_size: NA; cdr3_aa: CASSQDAQRGTSGRAVDEQYF; cdr3_nt: TGCGCCAGCAGCCAAGATGCCCAGAGGGGGACTAGCGGGAGGGCCGTGGACGAGCAGTACTTC
v_call: TRBV28; j_call: TRBJ1-2; d_call: NA; clone_size: few; cdr3_aa: CASRGARQDITINYGYTF; cdr3_nt: TGTGCCAGCAGAGGAGCCCGACAGGATATAACTATTAACTATGGCTACACCTTC
v_call: TRBV30; j_call: TRBJ1-1; d_call: NA; clone_size: NA; cdr3_aa: CAWSVGPQNTEAFF; cdr3_nt: TGTGCCTGGAGTGTTGGCCCTCAGAACACTGAAGCTTTCTTT
v_call: TRBV30; j_call: TRBJ1-5; d_call: NA; clone_size: NA; cdr3_aa: CAWSGGLGQPQHF; cdr3_nt: TGTGCCTGGAGTGGCGGGCTAGGCCAGCCCCAGCATTTT
v_call: TRBV4-1; j_call: TRBJ2-1; d_call: NA; clone_size: NA; cdr3_aa: CASSQESREYVEQFF; cdr3_nt: TGCGCCAGCAGCCAAGAATCCCGGGAGTATGTCGAGCAGTTCTTC
v_call: TRBV5-4; j_call: TRBJ2-3; d_call: TRBD2; clone_size: NA; cdr3_aa: CASSWGLAGGDTQYF; cdr3_nt: TGTGCCAGCAGCTGGGGACTAGCGGGAGGTGATACGCAGTATTTT
v_call: TRBV6-5; j_call: TRBJ2-7; d_call: TRBD2; clone_size: once; cdr3_aa: CASSYSTLAGGSEQYF; cdr3_nt: TGTGCCAGCAGTTACTCGACGCTAGCGGGAGGATCCGAGCAGTACTTC
v_call: TRBV5-6; j_call: TRBJ2-2; d_call: TRBD2; clone_size: NA; cdr3_aa: CASSLGTSGVHGELFF; cdr3_nt: TGTGCCAGCAGCTTGGGGACTAGCGGGGTTCACGGGGAGCTGTTTTTT
v_call: TRBV13; j_call: TRBJ2-1; d_call: TRBD1; clone_size: NA; cdr3_aa: CASSPRQGLRNEQFF; cdr3_nt: TGTGCCAGCAGCCCCCGACAGGGGTTGCGCAATGAGCAGTTCTTC
v_call: TRBV4-1; j_call: TRBJ2-7; d_call: NA; clone_size: few; cdr3_aa: CASSQDGNRSSYEQYF; cdr3_nt: TGCGCCAGCAGCCAAGATGGGAACAGGAGCTCCTACGAGCAGTACTTC
v_call: TRBV27; j_call: TRBJ2-7; d_call: NA; clone_size: NA; cdr3_aa: CASRDYRSYEQYF; cdr3_nt: TGTGCCAGCAGGGACTACCGCTCCTACGAGCAGTACTTC
v_call: TRBV28; j_call: TRBJ2-2; d_call: TRBD2; clone_size: few; cdr3_aa: CASSPREGRGTGELFF; cdr3_nt: TGTGCCAGCAGTCCACGGGAGGGGCGAGGGACCGGGGAGCTGTTTTTT
v_call: TRBV11-3; j_call: TRBJ2-5; d_call: TRBD2; clone_size: NA; cdr3_aa: CASSSHGGETQYF; cdr3_nt: TGTGCCAGCAGCTCTCACGGGGGGGAGACCCAGTACTTC
v_call: TRBV6-1; j_call: TRBJ2-7; d_call: NA; clone_size: few; cdr3_aa: CASSEAAARDGEQYF; cdr3_nt: TGTGCCAGCAGTGAAGCTGCGGCCAGGGATGGGGAGCAGTACTTC
v_call: TRBV7-3; j_call: TRBJ2-1; d_call: TRBD2; clone_size: NA; cdr3_aa: CASSLSEPSGRGSNEQFF; cdr3_nt: TGTGCCAGCAGCTTAAGTGAACCTAGCGGGAGGGGGAGCAATGAGCAGTTCTTC
v_call: TRBV30; j_call: TRBJ2-1; d_call: TRBD1; clone_size: NA; cdr3_aa: CAWSLRGLGQFF; cdr3_nt: TGTGCCTGGAGCCTCAGGGGGCTAGGGCAGTTCTTC
v_call: TRBV28; j_call: TRBJ2-2; d_call: TRBD2; clone_size: NA; cdr3_aa: CASSRGLAGEVTGELFF; cdr3_nt: TGTGCCAGCAGTCGGGGACTAGCGGGAGAGGTCACCGGGGAGCTGTTTTTT
v_call: TRBV12-5; j_call: TRBJ2-4; d_call: NA; clone_size: NA; cdr3_aa: CASGLLAAKNIQYF; cdr3_nt: TGTGCTAGTGGCCTTTTAGCGGCCAAAAACATTCAGTACTTC
v_call: TRBV27; j_call: TRBJ2-7; d_call: NA; clone_size: NA; cdr3_aa: CASSGVGLSLGEQYF; cdr3_nt: TGTGCCAGCAGTGGCGTTGGACTATCCCTAGGTGAGCAGTACTTC
v_call: TRBV30; j_call: TRBJ1-1; d_call: NA; clone_size: NA; cdr3_aa: CAWSAPYLRSEAFF; cdr3_nt: TGTGCCTGGAGTGCCCCGTATTTGCGTAGTGAAGCTTTCTTT
v_call: TRBV5-6; j_call: TRBJ1-2; d_call: NA; clone_size: NA; cdr3_aa: CASSLTRSGGYTF; cdr3_nt: TGTGCCAGCAGCTTGACGAGAAGTGGTGGCTACACCTTC
v_call: TRBV11-2; j_call: TRBJ2-7; d_call: NA; clone_size: NA; cdr3_aa: CASTHSGSSYEQYF; cdr3_nt: TGTGCCAGCACCCACAGCGGGTCCTCCTACGAGCAGTACTTC
v_call: TRBV19; j_call: TRBJ2-7; d_call: TRBD2; clone_size: few; cdr3_aa: CASSIGLAGHYEQYF; cdr3_nt: TGTGCCAGTAGTATAGGACTAGCGGGGCACTACGAGCAGTACTTC
v_call: TRBV5-6; j_call: TRBJ2-5; d_call: TRBD2; clone_size: NA; cdr3_aa: CASSPGGGITETQYF; cdr3_nt: TGTGCCAGCAGTCCGGGGGGAGGGATCACGGAGACCCAGTACTTC
v_call: TRBV28; j_call: TRBJ1-2; d_call: NA; clone_size: NA; cdr3_aa: CASSLYPGETSGYGYTF; cdr3_nt: TGTGCCAGCAGTTTATACCCCGGGGAGACCTCCGGCTATGGCTACACCTTC
v_call: TRBV23-1; j_call: TRBJ2-7; d_call: TRBD2; clone_size: NA; cdr3_aa: CASSRREGLYEQYF; cdr3_nt: TGCGCCAGCAGTCGACGGGAGGGCCTGTACGAGCAGTACTTC
v_call: TRBV27; j_call: TRBJ2-7; d_call: NA; clone_size: NA; cdr3_aa: CASSLSGRDATYEQYF; cdr3_nt: TGTGCCAGCAGTTTATCTGGGCGGGACGCTACCTACGAGCAGTACTTC
v_call: TRBV4-3; j_call: TRBJ2-1; d_call: TRBD2; clone_size: few; cdr3_aa: CASSQASGRASYNEQFF; cdr3_nt: TGCGCCAGCAGCCAAGCTAGCGGGAGGGCCTCCTACAATGAGCAGTTCTTC
v_call: TRBV18; j_call: TRBJ1-2; d_call: TRBD1; clone_size: NA; cdr3_aa: CASSLPSTGNYGYTF; cdr3_nt: TGTGCCAGCTCACTCCCCTCGACAGGGAACTATGGCTACACCTTC
v_call: TRBV6-5; j_call: TRBJ1-3; d_call: NA; clone_size: few; cdr3_aa: CASSIQGTSGNTIYF; cdr3_nt: TGTGCCAGCAGCATACAGGGTACCTCTGGAAACACCATATATTTT
v_call: TRBV19; j_call: TRBJ2-7; d_call: TRBD2; clone_size: NA; cdr3_aa: CASSIPTSGRAPSSYEQYF; cdr3_nt: TGTGCCAGTAGTATACCGACTAGCGGGAGGGCCCCGAGCTCCTACGAGCAGTACTTC
v_call: TRBV30; j_call: TRBJ1-3; d_call: TRBD1; clone_size: few; cdr3_aa: CAWSQGQAGNTIYF; cdr3_nt: TGTGCCTGGAGTCAGGGACAGGCGGGAAACACCATATATTTT
v_call: TRBV5-1; j_call: TRBJ1-1; d_call: NA; clone_size: few; cdr3_aa: CASSLGGIVTEAFF; cdr3_nt: TGCGCCAGCAGCCTAGGAGGGATAGTCACTGAAGCTTTCTTT
v_call: TRBV30; j_call: TRBJ2-3; d_call: TRBD2; clone_size: few; cdr3_aa: CAWSYNSGRFADTQYF; cdr3_nt: TGTGCCTGGAGTTACAATAGCGGGAGATTTGCAGATACGCAGTATTTT
v_call: TRBV19; j_call: TRBJ1-5; d_call: TRBD1; clone_size: NA; cdr3_aa: CASSTRQGAGNQPQHF; cdr3_nt: TGTGCCAGTAGTACAAGACAGGGTGCCGGCAATCAGCCCCAGCATTTT
v_call: TRBV30; j_call: TRBJ2-6; d_call: NA; clone_size: few; cdr3_aa: CAWRKGRNVSGANVLTF; cdr3_nt: TGTGCCTGGAGGAAGGGGAGGAACGTCTCTGGGGCCAACGTCCTGACTTTC